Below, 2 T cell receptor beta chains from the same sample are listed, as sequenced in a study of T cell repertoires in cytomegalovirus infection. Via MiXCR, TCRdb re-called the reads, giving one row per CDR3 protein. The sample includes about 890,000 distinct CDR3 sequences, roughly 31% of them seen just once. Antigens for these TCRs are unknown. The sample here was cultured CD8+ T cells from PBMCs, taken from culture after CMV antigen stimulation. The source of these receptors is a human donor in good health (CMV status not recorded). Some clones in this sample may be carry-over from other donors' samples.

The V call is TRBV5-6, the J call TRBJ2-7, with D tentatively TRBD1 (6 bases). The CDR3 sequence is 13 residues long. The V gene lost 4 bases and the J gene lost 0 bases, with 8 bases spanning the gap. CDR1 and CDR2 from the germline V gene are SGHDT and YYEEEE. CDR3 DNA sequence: TGTGCCAGCAGCAGGGGGAGCTCCTACGAGCAGTACGTC. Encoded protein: CASSRGSSYEQYV.

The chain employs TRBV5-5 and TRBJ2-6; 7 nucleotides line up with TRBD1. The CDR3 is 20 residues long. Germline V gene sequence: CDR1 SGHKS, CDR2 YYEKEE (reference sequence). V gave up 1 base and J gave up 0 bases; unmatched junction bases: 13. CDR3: CASSLYPRQGLLSGANVLTF. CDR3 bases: TGTGCCAGCAGCTTGTATCCCCGACAGGGTTTACTCTCTGGGGCCAACGTCCTGACTTTC. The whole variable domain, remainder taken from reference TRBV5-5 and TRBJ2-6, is DAGVTQSPTHLIKTRGQQVTLRCSPISGHKSVSWYQQVLGQGPQFIFQYYEKEERGRGNFPDRFSARQFPNYSSELNVNALLLGDSALYLCASSLYPRQGLLSGANVLTFGAGSRLTVL.